These 26 T cell receptor beta chains came from one sample sequenced in a study of T cell responses to AZD1222 COVID-19 vaccine. Libraries were prepared by immunoSEQ multiplex PCR; TCRdb keeps only in-frame clonotypes and omits some of them. The sample consists of roughly 170,000 clones, roughly nine tenths of them appearing once. The sample consisted of peripheral blood, taken on day 0 of AZD1222 vaccination. The receptors come from an adult in good health.

The V call is TRBV6-1, the J call TRBJ2-3, with a possible D match to TRBD2 (7 bases). The germline V gene encodes CDR1 MNHNS and CDR2 SASEGT. The CDR3 extends over 16 amino acids. Trimming cost V 2 bases and J 4 bases, with 16 bases left between them. The CDR3: CASSESVGGGADTQYF. The CDR3 bases are TGTGCCAGCAGTGAATCGGTGGGAGGGGGGGCAGATACGCAGTATTTT.

V and J are TRBV2 and TRBJ2-1; 8 nucleotides line up with TRBD1. The CDR3 length is 15 residues. V was pared by 10 bases and J by 4 bases, with 12 bases of the junction left unmatched. CDR1 SNHLY and CDR2 FYNNEI come from the germline V gene. In DNA form, the CDR3 reads TGTGCCACTCACATGACAGGGGTGGAGTACAATGAGCAGTTCTTC. This gives the protein CATHMTGVEYNEQFF.

The chain joins TRBV6-2 or TRBV6-3 to TRBJ2-1, with 16 bases aligning to TRBD2. Germline V gene lookup returns CDR1 MNHEY and CDR2 SVGEGT. The CDR3 totals 18 residues. V trimming: 6 bases; J trimming: 4 bases; junction bases outside the gene matches: 9. CDR3 in amino acids: CASSQGLAGGVKYNEQFF. The CDR3 DNA reads as TGTGCCAGCAGCCAGGGACTAGCGGGGGGGGTGAAGTACAATGAGCAGTTCTTC.

This clone was counted once. The gene calls are TRBV7-9 and TRBJ2-7; TRBD1 might be the D (6 bases). The ends were cut back, 2 bases at V and 5 bases at J, with 10 bases in the middle. The germline V gene has CDR1 SEHNR and CDR2 FQNEAQ (reference sequence). This CDR3 spans 13 amino acids. The CDR3 here is CASSLSQGDEQYF. The CDR3 DNA is TGTGCCAGCAGCTTATCACAGGGCGACGAGCAGTACTTC. Variable domain in full (rest from reference TRBV7-9 and TRBJ2-7): DTGVSQNPRHKITKRGQNVTFRCDPISEHNRLYWYRQTLGQGPEFLTYFQNEAQLEKSRLLSDRFSAERPKGSFSTLEIQRTEQGDSAMYLCASSLSQGDEQYFGPGTRLTVT.

The V and J genes are TRBV9 and TRBJ1-5; no firm D call. The CDR3 consists of 14 residues. Germline-derived CDR1 and CDR2 are SGDLS and YYNGEE. With 0 bases removed from V and 4 bases from J, the gap between germline ends came to 8 bases. For the CDR3, the DNA is TGTGCCAGCAGCGTAGATCCCGGGAATCAGCCCCAGCATTTT. Translating it yields CASSVDPGNQPQHF.

This clone was detected once. The chain employs TRBV10-2 and TRBJ2-7; the D is unclear. Trimming left V 0 bases short and J 3 bases short, with 12 bases between. Germline V gene sequence: CDR1 WSHSY, CDR2 SAAADI. The CDR3 has 15 amino acids. For the CDR3, the DNA is TGCGCCAGCAGTGAGTCGACCCTTTTATACTACGAGCAGTACTTC. Amino acid sequence: CASSESTLLYYEQYF.

This clone was seen only once. The CDR3 loop reads CASSLSWAGTDTQYF. The CDR3, as DNA: TGTGCCAGCAGCTTGTCGTGGGCGGGGACAGATACGCAGTATTTT. The V and J genes are TRBV11-2 and TRBJ2-3; D may be TRBD2 (6 bases). In germline, CDR1 is SGHAT, CDR2 FQNNGV. Between the trimmed V and J ends, which lost 3 bases and 3 bases, there was a span of 13 bases. This CDR3 comprises 15 residues.

The chain joins TRBV30 to TRBJ1-2; 8 bases agree with TRBD1. V dropped 0 bases and J dropped 7; count of bases not matched to a gene: 4. Per germline, CDR1 GTSNPN and CDR2 SVGIG (reference sequence). This CDR3 region has 13 residues. The CDR3 reads CAWSVDRGSGYTF. The CDR3 region has the DNA TGTGCCTGGAGTGTAGACAGGGGCAGTGGCTACACCTTC.

This clone occurred once. The rearrangement links TRBV4-2 to TRBJ2-7, with a tentative D call TRBD1 (5 bases). The CDR3 consists of 14 residues. Germline loops: CDR1 LGHNA, CDR2 YNFKEQ. The ends were cut back, 0 bases at V and 6 bases at J, with 12 bases in the middle. CDR3 DNA: TGTGCCAGCAGCCAAGATAGTCGTAGGGGCGAGCAGTACTTC. Residues: CASSQDSRRGEQYF.

In this sample, this clone turned up a few times. V gene TRBV5-6 combines with J gene TRBJ1-4; D unresolved. This CDR3 is built from 14 residues. Germline CDR1 SGHDT, CDR2 YYEEEE. The ends were cut back, 2 bases at V and 8 bases at J, with 13 bases in the middle. This CDR3 is CASSFSGLGEKLFF. DNA of the CDR3: TGTGCCAGCAGCTTTAGTGGGCTGGGCGAAAAACTGTTTTTT.

This chain connects TRBV12-3 or TRBV12-4 to TRBJ1-2, with TRBD1 as a possible D gene (6 bases). Trimming took 6 bases from V and 2 from J, leaving 10 bases between them. The length of the CDR3 is 13 residues. The CDR3 nucleotides read TGTGCCAGCAGCAAAAGGGGGAACTATGGCTACACCTTC. This gives the protein CASSKRGNYGYTF.

The chain is built from TRBV4-3 and TRBJ2-7, with TRBD1 matching 8 bases. The CDR3 extends over 16 amino acids. Germline V gene data show CDR1 as LGHNA and CDR2 as YSLEER. The trim removed 0 bases at V and 2 bases at J, leaving 6 bases unmatched. The chain's CDR3 is CASSQDQGTGAYEQYF. As DNA, the CDR3 is TGCGCCAGCAGCCAAGATCAAGGGACAGGAGCCTACGAGCAGTACTTC.

The chain recombines TRBV25-1 with TRBJ1-1, with a tentative D call TRBD1 (6 bases). This CDR3 spans 15 amino acids. Deletions cut 1 base from V and 4 bases from J, with 13 bases between. CDR1 and CDR2 from the germline V gene are MGHDK and SYGVNS. CDR3 amino acids: CASSEWRGAPTEAFF. CDR3 nucleotide sequence: TGTGCCAGCAGTGAATGGCGGGGGGCGCCCACTGAAGCTTTCTTT.

This chain connects TRBV5-1 to TRBJ2-7; D is uncertain. The germline V gene encodes CDR1 SGHRS and CDR2 YFSETQ. Trimming cost V 1 base and J 0 bases, with 8 bases left between them. CDR3 length equals 14 residues. The CDR3 spells CASSLTLDSYEQYF. The CDR3 DNA sequence: TGCGCCAGCAGCTTGACGCTAGACTCCTACGAGCAGTACTTC.

The chain combines TRBV10-3 with TRBJ1-3; D remains ambiguous. The CDR3 spans 12 residues. V lost 6 bases and J 2 bases, leaving 5 bases between the germline ends. Germline lookup yields CDR1 ENHRY and CDR2 SYGVKD. As DNA, the CDR3 is TGTGCCATCAGGGGAACTGGAAACACCATATATTTT. Its protein product is CAIRGTGNTIYF.

The genes are TRBV4-1 and TRBJ2-7, with TRBD1 matching 9 bases. CDR3 size: 14 residues. CDR1 and CDR2 (germline): MGHRA, YSYEKL. V gave up 4 bases and J gave up 3 bases; unmatched junction bases: 4. The CDR3 loop reads CASSLRDRDYEQYF. The CDR3 DNA follows: TGCGCCAGCAGCCTCCGGGACAGGGACTACGAGCAGTACTTC.

The chain is built from TRBV27 and TRBJ1-5, with unresolved D. CDR1 and CDR2 (germline): MNHEY, SMNVEV (reference sequence). The CDR3 covers 15 residues. V was pared by 4 bases and J by 0 bases, with 10 bases between. In DNA, the CDR3 is TGTGCCAGCAGTTATTCAGTTTATAGCAATCAGCCCCAGCATTTT. It is translated as CASSYSVYSNQPQHF.

This clone was recorded only once. CDR3 sequence: CASSLTGPTEAFF. CDR3 nucleotides: TGTGCCAGCAGCTTAACAGGCCCCACTGAAGCTTTCTTT. The chain combines TRBV11-3 with TRBJ1-1, with D perhaps TRBD1 (5 bases). The CDR3 contains 13 residues. CDR1 is SGHNT and CDR2 is YENEEA in the germline V gene. V dropped 2 bases and J dropped 4 bases, with 8 bases sitting between them.

The chain employs TRBV19 and TRBJ1-1; D not certain. This CDR3 comprises 13 residues. Deletions cut 1 base from V and 3 bases from J, with 6 bases between. Germline-derived CDR1 and CDR2 are LNHDA and SQIVND (reference sequence). DNA for the CDR3: TGTGCCAGTAGTATAGTCCGGGACACTGAAGCTTTCTTT. As protein: CASSIVRDTEAFF.

This clone was observed a handful of times. The genes are TRBV30 and TRBJ1-6, with a tentative D call TRBD1 (5 bases). CDR3 length equals 15 residues. V was trimmed by 0 bases and J by 7 bases, leaving 13 bases between them. Germline-derived CDR1 and CDR2 are GTSNPN and SVGIG (reference sequence). The CDR3, as DNA: TGTGCCTGGAGTGTAGCGGGGCCGGGGAATTCACCCCTCCACTTT. It yields the protein CAWSVAGPGNSPLHF.

The chain uses TRBV24-1 and TRBJ2-3, with D perhaps matching TRBD1 or TRBD2 (5 bases each). V was pared by 9 bases and J by 6 bases, with 27 bases between. Germline V gene data show CDR1 as KGHDR and CDR2 as SFDVKD. The CDR3 is 17 amino acids. In nucleotides, the CDR3 is TGTGCCACCCGGGTAACAGGAGGACTCGCCGCCGGGGATACGCAGTATTTT. This encodes CATRVTGGLAAGDTQYF.

This clone was counted a few times. V is TRBV5-4 and J is TRBJ1-1, with D unresolved. Trimming stripped 2 bases from V and 1 base from J, with 9 bases between. Germline CDR1 and CDR2: SGHNT and YYREEE (reference sequence). The CDR3 extends over 14 amino acids. The CDR3 DNA reads as TGTGCCAGCAGCTTTGCCCTGGGGAACACTGAAGCTTTCTTT. Its translation is CASSFALGNTEAFF.

This clone was recorded only once. Sequence at one end of the junction differs from germline and may be a read error. The chain couples TRBV6-5 to TRBJ1-1, with D possibly TRBD1 on 5 matching bases. This CDR3 has 15 amino acids. From germline, CDR1 is MNHEY and CDR2 SVGAGI. This CDR3 is CASSYSGGVKTEAFF. The CDR3 DNA follows: TGTGCCAGCAGTTACAGCGGGGGGGTGAAAACTGAAGCTTTCTTT.

V is TRBV10-3 and J is TRBJ2-7; 7 bases are shared with TRBD1. This CDR3 has 12 residues. Germline V gives CDR1 ENHRY, CDR2 SYGVKD. J gave up 5 bases and V 10 bases, and 8 bases lay outside the gene matches. CDR3 amino acids: CASWTGNHEQYF. The CDR3, as DNA: TGTGCCAGCTGGACAGGCAACCACGAGCAGTACTTC.

This chain joins TRBV24-1 and TRBJ2-3; a possible D gene is TRBD1 (5 bases). Germline assignment: CDR1 KGHDR and CDR2 SFDVKD. The CDR3 spans 15 residues. Between the trimmed V and J ends, which lost 3 bases and 3 bases, there was a span of 12 bases. CDR3 DNA: TGTGCCACCAGTGATCAAACCAGGGTTACAGATACGCAGTATTTT. Its protein is CATSDQTRVTDTQYF.

The CDR3 sequence: CASSPPNVNTEAFF. CDR3 DNA sequence: TGTGCCAGCTCACCACCTAACGTCAACACTGAAGCTTTCTTT. The rearrangement joins TRBV18 to TRBJ1-1; D remains unclear. Between the trimmed V and J ends, which lost 0 bases and 2 bases, there was a span of 7 bases. The CDR3 extends over 14 amino acids. Germline CDR1 is KGHSH and CDR2 is LQKENI.